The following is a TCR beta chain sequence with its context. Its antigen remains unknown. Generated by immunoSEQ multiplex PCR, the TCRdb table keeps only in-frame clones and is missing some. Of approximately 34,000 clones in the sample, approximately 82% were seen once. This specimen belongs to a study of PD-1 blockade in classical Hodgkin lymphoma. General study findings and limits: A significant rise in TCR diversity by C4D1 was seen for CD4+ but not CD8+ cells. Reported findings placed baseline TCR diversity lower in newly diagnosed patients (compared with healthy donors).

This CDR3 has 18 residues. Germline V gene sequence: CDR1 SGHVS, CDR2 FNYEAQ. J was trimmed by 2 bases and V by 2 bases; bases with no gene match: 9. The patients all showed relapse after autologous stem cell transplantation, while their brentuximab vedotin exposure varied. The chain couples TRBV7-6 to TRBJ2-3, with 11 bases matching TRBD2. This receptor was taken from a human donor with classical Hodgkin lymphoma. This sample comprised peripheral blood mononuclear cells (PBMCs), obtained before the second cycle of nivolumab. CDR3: CASSLNPTSGETTDTQYF. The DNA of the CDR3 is TGTGCCAGCAGCTTAAACCCGACTAGCGGGGAGACCACAGATACGCAGTATTTT.